Included here is one T cell receptor (beta chain) sequence, with context. MiXCR, run by TCRdb on the RT-PCR reads, gives a single entry per CDR3 protein. The sample has hundreds of thousands of distinct CDR3 sequences, 16% seen once; the top ten hold less than 8.5%. The CDR3 is made up of 13 amino acids. The V gene's germline CDR1 is SNHLY and CDR2 FYNNEI. V lost 3 bases to trimming and J lost 2 bases, with 5 bases between them. This entry comes from a study of patients and donors after allogeneic stem cell transplantation. The sequencing input was blood, either unsorted or a sorted T cell fraction (not recorded which). The genes are TRBV2 and TRBJ1-3; D call uncertain. This clonotype was obtained from a human donor who was either an allogeneic HSCT recipient or a stem cell or donor lymphocyte infusion donor (not recorded which). It is not recorded whose cells these are; they may come from a transplant donor. The CDR3 sequence: CASSELTGNTIYF. For the CDR3, the DNA is TGTGCCAGCAGTGAGTTAACTGGAAACACCATATATTTT. The full variable domain, with the rest looked up from reference TRBV2 and TRBJ1-3, is EPEVTQTPSHQVTQMGQEVILRCVPISNHLYFYWYRQILGQKVEFLVSFYNNEISEKSEIFDDQFSVERPDGSNFTLKIRSTKLEDSAMYFCASSELTGNTIYFGEGSWLTVV.